Shown below are 13 T cell receptor beta chains from a single sample sequenced in a study of blood T cells in healthy people across ages. Primed by a sample-barcoded 5' primer and a J-beta primer mix, a second PCR proceeded for 7 to 11 cycles. TCRdb re-analysed the 5' RACE reads in MiXCR, keeping a single row per CDR3 protein. Of around 1,500,000 distinct CDR3 sequences listed, 28% are singletons. Sequences were obtained from blood. All receptors derive from a woman between 25 and 40 years old in good health.

A few counts support this clonotype. The V and J genes are TRBV29-1 and TRBJ1-1; unclear D gene. V was clipped by 4 bases and J by 0 bases, with 12 bases between them. The CDR3 loop spans 14 amino acids. CDR1 and CDR2 (germline): SQVTM, ANQGSEA. Written as DNA, the CDR3 is TGCAGCGTTGTTGGGCCGGCTTTGAACACTGAAGCTTTCTTT. Translating gives CSVVGPALNTEAFF.

The J gene is TRBJ1-5, the V gene TRBV20-1; D is ambiguous. Germline CDR1 reads DFQATT; CDR2 reads SNEGSKA (reference sequence). Trimming left V 0 bases short and J 7 bases short, with 10 bases between. The CDR3 has 13 amino acids. The CDR3, as DNA: TGCAGTGCTAGAGAGGGAGGGTCACAGCCCCAGCATTTT. Residues: CSAREGGSQPQHF.

This clonotype has a count of ten or more. V is TRBV29-1 and J is TRBJ2-5; 8 bases line up with TRBD2. Germline assignment: CDR1 SQVTM and CDR2 ANQGSEA. V shed 6 bases, J shed 5 bases, and the junction held 5 bases outside the gene matches. CDR3 length equals 12 residues. The CDR3 DNA follows: TGCAGCGTCGGGGGACTAGGGGAGACCCAGTACTTC. Encoded protein: CSVGGLGETQYF. The full variable domain, completed using reference TRBV29-1 and TRBJ2-5, is SAVISQKPSRDICQRGTSLTIQCQVDSQVTMMFWYRQQPGQSLTLIATANQGSEATYESGFVIDKFPISRPNLTFSTLTVSNMSPEDSSIYLCSVGGLGETQYFGPGTRLLVL.

The V call is TRBV30, the J call TRBJ2-7; a possible D gene is TRBD2 (5 bases). The germline CDR1 and CDR2 sequences are GTSNPN and SVGIG (reference sequence). Deletions cut 5 bases from V and 1 base from J, with 12 bases between. CDR3 length equals 13 residues. CDR3 in DNA: TGTGCCTGGGTTCCAAGCGGATCCTACGAGCAGTACTTC. This sequence encodes CAWVPSGSYEQYF.

This CDR3 reads CSASLGFNQPQHF. The DNA for the CDR3 is TGCAGTGCTAGTCTGGGTTTCAATCAGCCCCAGCATTTT. The genes are TRBV20-1 and TRBJ1-5; D gene uncertain. The CDR3 runs to 13 residues. Looked up from germline, CDR1 is DFQATT and CDR2 is SNEGSKA (reference sequence). Trimming removed 3 bases at V and 3 bases at J, with 9 bases between.

This chain uses TRBV2 with TRBJ2-7; 8 nucleotides match TRBD1. The CDR3 totals 13 residues. CDR1 and CDR2 (germline): SNHLY, FYNNEI. V trimming: 7 bases; J trimming: 3 bases; junction bases outside the gene matches: 5. This chain's CDR3 is CASTGDRFYEQYF. The DNA of the CDR3 is TGTGCCAGCACCGGGGACAGGTTCTACGAGCAGTACTTC.

This clonotype was recorded many times. The chain carries TRBV18 and TRBJ2-1; 12 bases are shared with TRBD1. V was clipped by 3 bases and J by 8 bases; unmatched bases: 5. Germline values: CDR1 KGHSH, CDR2 LQKENI. The length of the CDR3 is 15 residues. As DNA, the CDR3 is TGTGCCAGCTCACCTTCCGGGACAGGGGGCGATGAGCAGTTCTTC. Its translation is CASSPSGTGGDEQFF.

This clonotype has a count of ten or more. CDR3 region: CASTELGPYEQYF. The CDR3, as DNA: TGCGCCAGCACCGAGCTGGGGCCTTACGAGCAGTACTTC. The chain couples TRBV10-2 to TRBJ2-7, with D maybe TRBD1 (5 bases). Looked up from germline, CDR1 is WSHSY and CDR2 is SAAADI. V was shortened by 7 bases and J by 4 bases, with 14 bases between the two germline ends. This CDR3 comprises 13 residues.

The rearrangement uses TRBV12-5 and TRBJ1-5; the D is unclear. The CDR3 covers 16 residues. The germline CDR1 and CDR2 sequences are LGHNT and FRNRAP. V shed 0 bases and J shed 5 bases, with 14 bases lying between them. The DNA for the CDR3 is TGTGCTAGTGGTTTGGTAGCAGGTCGAACGCATCAGCCCCAGCATTTT. Protein product: CASGLVAGRTHQPQHF. The whole variable domain, remainder taken from reference TRBV12-5 and TRBJ1-5, is DARVTQTPRHKVTEMGQEVTMRCQPILGHNTVFWYRQTMMQGLELLAYFRNRAPLDDSGMPKDRFSAEMPDATLATLKIQPSEPRDSAVYFCASGLVAGRTHQPQHFGDGTRLSIL.

The sample holds a few counts of this clonotype. The rearrangement joins TRBV12-3 or TRBV12-4 to TRBJ2-3, with 9 positions matching TRBD2. Losses at the gene ends were 7 bases for V and 4 bases for J; bases not matched to a gene: 6. This CDR3 region has 14 residues. The CDR3 DNA sequence: TGTGCCAGCATTCGCGGGAGGGCGGCAGATACGCAGTATTTT. Translating gives CASIRGRAADTQYF.

This clonotype turned up a few times. The V call is TRBV20-1, the J call TRBJ2-1; the D gene is possibly TRBD1 (6 bases). The CDR3 sequence is 15 residues long. V gave up 2 bases and J gave up 5 bases, with 16 bases separating them. Germline CDR1 is DFQATT and CDR2 is SNEGSKA (reference sequence). The CDR3 spells CSARTGQSSDNEQFF. The CDR3 DNA reads TGCAGTGCTAGAACCGGACAGTCGAGCGACAATGAGCAGTTCTTC.

The table lists this clonotype with a few counts. This chain links TRBV19 with TRBJ2-2, with D perhaps TRBD1 (6 bases). Germline V gene data show CDR1 as LNHDA and CDR2 as SQIVND (reference sequence). The CDR3 consists of 15 residues. Trimming stripped 3 bases from V and 4 bases from J, with 12 bases between. The CDR3 region is CASSIQGQITGELFF. For the CDR3, the DNA is TGTGCCAGTAGTATTCAGGGGCAAATCACCGGGGAGCTGTTTTTT.

Comment on this clonotype: A clone one base away is much larger, so this may be a read error. The CDR3 is CASSQPLGGTKNIQYF. The CDR3 nucleotides are TGCGCCAGCAGCCAACCCTTGGGGGGAACCAAAAACATTCAGTACTTC. The genes are TRBV5-1 and TRBJ2-4; D is perhaps TRBD2 (6 bases). There are 16 residues in the CDR3. The V gene's germline CDR1 is SGHRS and CDR2 YFSETQ. Trimming removed 4 bases at V and 2 bases at J, with 16 bases between.